These T cell receptor beta chains were read from a single sample in a study of blood T cell repertoires in COVID-19. Profiling relied on immunoSEQ multiplex PCR, and the TCRdb table lists in-frame clones only, not all of them. The repertoire includes hundreds of thousands of clones, about 88% of them detected once, and roughly 1.3% sits in the top ten. Sequences were obtained from peripheral blood. The receptors here all came from a man aged 65 to 85 with acute or convalescent COVID-19. The CDR3 runs from the conserved cysteine through the conserved F or W. Each record gives: clone size, J gene, D gene, V gene, CDR3 protein, CDR3 DNA. The D gene is left open where the match is weak. Size values are once, few and many counts, or a class for expanded clones, and some rows have none.

clone size: -; J gene: TRBJ2-5; D gene: TRBD2; V gene: TRBV5-1; CDR3 protein: CASSSLGLAWETQYF; CDR3 DNA: TGCGCCAGCAGCTCCCTAGGACTAGCCTGGGAGACCCAGTACTTC
clone size: -; J gene: TRBJ2-7; D gene: -; V gene: TRBV7-2; CDR3 protein: CASRGAGSYEQYF; CDR3 DNA: TGTGCCAGCAGAGGGGCAGGGTCCTACGAGCAGTACTTC
clone size: -; J gene: TRBJ1-1; D gene: -; V gene: TRBV6-6; CDR3 protein: CASRTSDSRVTEAFF; CDR3 DNA: TGTGCCAGCAGAACCTCCGACAGTCGTGTCACTGAAGCTTTCTTT
clone size: -; J gene: TRBJ2-5; D gene: -; V gene: TRBV5-1; CDR3 protein: CASSLGQGETQYF; CDR3 DNA: TGCGCCAGCAGCTTGGGGCAGGGAGAGACCCAGTACTTC
clone size: few; J gene: TRBJ1-1; D gene: -; V gene: TRBV5-5; CDR3 protein: CASSLNWRDTEAFF; CDR3 DNA: TGTGCCAGCAGCTTAAATTGGCGGGACACTGAAGCTTTCTTT
clone size: -; J gene: TRBJ2-2; D gene: TRBD1; V gene: TRBV5-5; CDR3 protein: CASSGGTGGPTGELFF; CDR3 DNA: TGTGCCAGCAGCGGCGGGACAGGGGGCCCCACCGGGGAGCTGTTTTTT
clone size: -; J gene: TRBJ1-5; D gene: -; V gene: TRBV19; CDR3 protein: CASIRRPGPNQPQHF; CDR3 DNA: TGTGCCAGTATAAGGCGGCCCGGTCCCAATCAGCCCCAGCATTTT
clone size: -; J gene: TRBJ1-6; D gene: -; V gene: TRBV19; CDR3 protein: CASSQATLHF; CDR3 DNA: TGTGCCAGTAGCCAAGCCACCCTCCACTTT
clone size: few; J gene: TRBJ1-5; D gene: TRBD1; V gene: TRBV4-2; CDR3 protein: CASSLGQGLPSNQPQHF; CDR3 DNA: TGTGCCAGCAGCCTGGGACAGGGATTACCTAGCAATCAGCCCCAGCATTTT
clone size: -; J gene: TRBJ2-3; D gene: -; V gene: TRBV5-4; CDR3 protein: CASSGGAASTDTQYF; CDR3 DNA: TGTGCCAGCAGCGGAGGGGCGGCTAGCACAGATACGCAGTATTTT
clone size: -; J gene: TRBJ2-7; D gene: TRBD2; V gene: TRBV28; CDR3 protein: CASSFLASGGYYEQYF; CDR3 DNA: TGTGCCAGCAGTTTTTTGGCTTCGGGGGGGTACTACGAGCAGTACTTC
clone size: -; J gene: TRBJ2-7; D gene: TRBD1; V gene: TRBV2; CDR3 protein: CASSEIRQGAHEQYF; CDR3 DNA: TGTGCCAGCAGTGAAATAAGACAGGGGGCGCACGAGCAGTACTTC
clone size: -; J gene: TRBJ1-1; D gene: TRBD1; V gene: TRBV5-6; CDR3 protein: CASSLFGQGLLNTEAFF; CDR3 DNA: TGTGCCAGCAGCTTGTTTGGACAGGGATTATTGAACACTGAAGCTTTCTTT
clone size: -; J gene: TRBJ1-1; D gene: TRBD1; V gene: TRBV4-2; CDR3 protein: CASSQDRTGNTEAFF; CDR3 DNA: TGTGCCAGCAGCCAAGATAGGACAGGGAACACTGAAGCTTTCTTT
clone size: -; J gene: TRBJ2-3; D gene: -; V gene: TRBV11-2; CDR3 protein: CASSLSPTPMDTQYF; CDR3 DNA: TGTGCCAGCAGCTTATCCCCCACACCCATGGATACGCAGTATTTT
clone size: -; J gene: TRBJ2-5; D gene: -; V gene: TRBV5-1; CDR3 protein: CASSSGDYQETQYF; CDR3 DNA: TGCGCCAGCAGCTCCGGGGACTACCAAGAGACCCAGTACTTC
clone size: -; J gene: TRBJ2-5; D gene: TRBD2; V gene: TRBV5-1; CDR3 protein: CASSPGLAGPQETQYF; CDR3 DNA: TGCGCCAGCAGCCCGGGACTAGCGGGGCCCCAAGAGACCCAGTACTTC
clone size: -; J gene: TRBJ1-2; D gene: -; V gene: TRBV28; CDR3 protein: CASRVRDYYGYTF; CDR3 DNA: TGTGCCAGCAGAGTCAGGGACTACTATGGCTACACCTTC
clone size: -; J gene: TRBJ1-2; D gene: -; V gene: TRBV30; CDR3 protein: CAWSSQGGLGGYTF; CDR3 DNA: TGTGCCTGGAGTTCCCAGGGAGGCCTTGGTGGCTACACCTTC
clone size: once; J gene: TRBJ2-7; D gene: -; V gene: TRBV24-1; CDR3 protein: CATSRGQYEQYF; CDR3 DNA: TGTGCCACCAGCCGCGGACAGTACGAGCAGTACTTC
clone size: once; J gene: TRBJ2-1; D gene: TRBD2; V gene: TRBV9; CDR3 protein: CASSVAGGPYNEQFF; CDR3 DNA: TGTGCCAGCAGCGTAGCGGGGGGGCCCTACAATGAGCAGTTCTTC
clone size: once; J gene: TRBJ1-2; D gene: TRBD1; V gene: TRBV19; CDR3 protein: CASSETHRGQSYGYTF; CDR3 DNA: TGTGCCAGTAGTGAGACCCACAGGGGTCAGAGCTATGGCTACACCTTC
clone size: -; J gene: TRBJ1-6; D gene: -; V gene: TRBV5-6; CDR3 protein: CASSPVGGNSPLHF; CDR3 DNA: TGTGCCAGCAGCCCCGTGGGAGGTAATTCACCCCTCCACTTT
clone size: -; J gene: TRBJ1-1; D gene: -; V gene: TRBV28; CDR3 protein: CASSLFGEISEAFF; CDR3 DNA: TGTGCCAGCAGTTTATTTGGAGAGATATCTGAAGCTTTCTTT
clone size: -; J gene: TRBJ2-1; D gene: TRBD2; V gene: TRBV5-1; CDR3 protein: CASSRLTSGGGWYNEQFF; CDR3 DNA: TGCGCCAGCAGCCGCTTGACTAGCGGGGGGGGTTGGTACAATGAGCAGTTCTTC
clone size: -; J gene: TRBJ1-1; D gene: TRBD1; V gene: TRBV6-5; CDR3 protein: CASRRTGVNTEAFF; CDR3 DNA: TGTGCCAGCAGGAGGACAGGCGTTAACACTGAAGCTTTCTTT
clone size: -; J gene: TRBJ1-3; D gene: -; V gene: TRBV6-5; CDR3 protein: CASSSYPRFSGNTIYF; CDR3 DNA: TGTGCCAGCAGTTCCTACCCGCGGTTCTCTGGAAACACCATATATTTT
clone size: -; J gene: TRBJ1-5; D gene: TRBD1; V gene: TRBV28; CDR3 protein: CASRGTGGLNQPQHF; CDR3 DNA: TGTGCCAGCAGGGGGACAGGGGGCTTGAATCAGCCCCAGCATTTT
clone size: -; J gene: TRBJ1-4; D gene: TRBD1; V gene: TRBV6-6; CDR3 protein: CASSPTGKDANEKLFF; CDR3 DNA: TGTGCCAGCAGTCCGACAGGGAAGGATGCTAATGAAAAACTGTTTTTT
clone size: -; J gene: TRBJ2-3; D gene: -; V gene: TRBV4-3; CDR3 protein: CASSQDLANPSTDTQYF; CDR3 DNA: TGCGCCAGCAGCCAAGATTTAGCAAATCCTAGCACAGATACGCAGTATTTT
clone size: -; J gene: TRBJ2-6; D gene: TRBD1; V gene: TRBV6-5; CDR3 protein: CASSYTGAGANVLTF; CDR3 DNA: TGTGCCAGCAGTTATACAGGGGCTGGGGCCAACGTCCTGACTTTC
clone size: -; J gene: TRBJ1-3; D gene: -; V gene: TRBV21-1; CDR3 protein: CASSKRRGARGNTIYF; CDR3 DNA: TGTGCCAGCAGCAAACGTCGGGGGGCGAGAGGAAACACCATATATTTT
clone size: -; J gene: TRBJ1-4; D gene: -; V gene: TRBV28; CDR3 protein: CASSLSGSNEKLFF; CDR3 DNA: TGTGCCAGCAGTTTATCGGGATCTAATGAAAAACTGTTTTTT
clone size: -; J gene: TRBJ1-2; D gene: -; V gene: TRBV24-1; CDR3 protein: CATSDLGQGYGYTF; CDR3 DNA: TGTGCCACCAGTGATTTAGGGCAGGGGTATGGCTACACCTTC
clone size: -; J gene: TRBJ2-1; D gene: -; V gene: TRBV3-1/TRBV3-2; CDR3 protein: CASSQTVRGGEQFF; CDR3 DNA: TGTGCCAGCAGCCAGACGGTCAGGGGCGGTGAGCAGTTCTTC
clone size: many; J gene: TRBJ2-7; D gene: TRBD1; V gene: TRBV7-2; CDR3 protein: CASSLLGQGGDEQYF; CDR3 DNA: TGTGCCAGCAGCTTATTGGGACAGGGCGGGGACGAGCAGTACTTC
clone size: -; J gene: TRBJ1-4; D gene: -; V gene: TRBV6-1; CDR3 protein: CASSEILAENEKLFF; CDR3 DNA: TGTGCCAGCAGTGAAATATTGGCAGAAAATGAAAAACTGTTTTTT
clone size: -; J gene: TRBJ2-7; D gene: -; V gene: TRBV20-1; CDR3 protein: CSASFRTAGEQYF; CDR3 DNA: TGCAGTGCTAGTTTTCGGACAGCCGGCGAGCAGTACTTC
clone size: -; J gene: TRBJ2-2; D gene: TRBD2; V gene: TRBV9; CDR3 protein: CASSVAASGGTGELFF; CDR3 DNA: TGTGCCAGCAGCGTAGCGGCTAGCGGGGGCACCGGGGAGCTGTTTTTT
clone size: -; J gene: TRBJ2-5; D gene: -; V gene: TRBV5-8; CDR3 protein: CASSLNWERATQYF; CDR3 DNA: TGTGCCAGCAGCTTGAACTGGGAGCGGGCGACCCAGTACTTC
clone size: -; J gene: TRBJ1-4; D gene: TRBD1; V gene: TRBV25-1; CDR3 protein: CASNRGDEKLFF; CDR3 DNA: TGTGCCAGCAACAGGGGGGATGAAAAACTGTTTTTT
clone size: -; J gene: TRBJ2-2; D gene: TRBD1; V gene: TRBV5-1; CDR3 protein: CASSLDRQGANTGELFF; CDR3 DNA: TGCGCCAGCAGCTTGGACCGACAGGGGGCGAACACCGGGGAGCTGTTTTTT
clone size: -; J gene: TRBJ2-2; D gene: -; V gene: TRBV28; CDR3 protein: CASSLIERAGELFF; CDR3 DNA: TGTGCCAGCAGTTTAATCGAGAGGGCCGGGGAGCTGTTTTTT
clone size: once; J gene: TRBJ1-1; D gene: -; V gene: TRBV28; CDR3 protein: CASIPGQNTEAFF; CDR3 DNA: TGTGCCAGCATCCCGGGTCAGAACACTGAAGCTTTCTTT
clone size: once; J gene: TRBJ2-1; D gene: TRBD1; V gene: TRBV5-1; CDR3 protein: CASSRGQGGYNEQFF; CDR3 DNA: TGCGCCAGCAGCAGAGGACAGGGGGGCTACAATGAGCAGTTCTTC
clone size: few; J gene: TRBJ2-7; D gene: TRBD2; V gene: TRBV6-2/TRBV6-3; CDR3 protein: CASSFTWTSGSYEQYF; CDR3 DNA: TGTGCCAGCAGTTTCACCTGGACTAGCGGGAGTTACGAGCAGTACTTC
clone size: -; J gene: TRBJ2-1; D gene: -; V gene: TRBV30; CDR3 protein: CAWSARADYNEQFF; CDR3 DNA: TGTGCCTGGAGTGCGAGGGCAGACTACAATGAGCAGTTCTTC
clone size: -; J gene: TRBJ1-1; D gene: TRBD1; V gene: TRBV5-1; CDR3 protein: CASSFTGDMNTEAFF; CDR3 DNA: TGCGCCAGCAGCTTCACAGGGGACATGAACACTGAAGCTTTCTTT
clone size: -; J gene: TRBJ2-5; D gene: TRBD1; V gene: TRBV15; CDR3 protein: CATSSFQGARETQYF; CDR3 DNA: TGTGCCACCAGCAGTTTCCAGGGGGCCCGTGAGACCCAGTACTTC
clone size: -; J gene: TRBJ1-5; D gene: -; V gene: TRBV12-3/TRBV12-4; CDR3 protein: CASRSGNQPQHF; CDR3 DNA: TGTGCCAGCAGATCAGGGAATCAGCCCCAGCATTTT
clone size: -; J gene: TRBJ2-7; D gene: -; V gene: TRBV6-1; CDR3 protein: CASSEGSGPYEQYF; CDR3 DNA: TGTGCCAGCAGTGAAGGATCAGGGCCCTACGAGCAGTACTTC
clone size: -; J gene: TRBJ1-5; D gene: -; V gene: TRBV7-2; CDR3 protein: CASSPPGLGASNQPQHF; CDR3 DNA: TGTGCCAGCAGCCCCCCCGGTTTAGGGGCGTCGAATCAGCCCCAGCATTTT
clone size: -; J gene: TRBJ2-1; D gene: -; V gene: TRBV28; CDR3 protein: CASGLAGYEQFF; CDR3 DNA: TGTGCCAGCGGTCTTGCGGGGTATGAGCAGTTCTTC
clone size: -; J gene: TRBJ1-1; D gene: -; V gene: TRBV7-8; CDR3 protein: CASSADRTNTEAFF; CDR3 DNA: TGTGCCAGCAGCGCCGACAGGACAAACACTGAAGCTTTCTTT
clone size: -; J gene: TRBJ2-3; D gene: TRBD2; V gene: TRBV6-2/TRBV6-3; CDR3 protein: CASSYLAGTDTQYF; CDR3 DNA: TGTGCCAGCAGTTACTTAGCGGGGACAGATACGCAGTATTTT